The 30 T cell receptor beta chains listed next were all sequenced from one sample in a study of T cell repertoires in cytomegalovirus infection. TCRdb passed the reads through MiXCR, listing each CDR3 protein once. Among nearly 450,000 distinct CDR3 sequences, 25% to 40% were seen once, and the ten largest hold roughly an eighth. Sequencing was performed on PBMCs. The receptor source for this set is a human donor in good health (CMV status not recorded). Some clones in this sample may be carry-over from other donors' samples.

The chain links TRBV20-1 to TRBJ2-7, with 13 bases lining up with TRBD2. CDR3 length: 13 residues. V gave up 4 bases and J gave up 9 bases; unmatched junction bases: 6. Germline CDR1 DFQATT, CDR2 SNEGSKA (reference sequence). This CDR3 is CSAKTSGGAVQYF. CDR3 bases: TGCAGTGCTAAAACTAGCGGGGGGGCTGTGCAGTACTTC.

This clonotype was picked up a small number of times. The V gene is TRBV19, the J gene TRBJ1-1; TRBD1 might be the D (5 bases). Trimming stripped 8 bases from V and 1 base from J, with 14 bases between. This CDR3 region has 14 residues. Germline CDR1 LNHDA, CDR2 SQIVND (reference sequence). The chain's CDR3 is CASRPTEGNTEAFF. The CDR3 DNA reads TGTGCCAGTCGTCCGACAGAGGGGAACACTGAAGCTTTCTTT.

This clonotype was seen a few times. This chain links TRBV3-1 with TRBJ1-1; D not resolved. Trimming took 1 base from V and 6 from J, leaving 9 bases between them. Germline-derived CDR1 and CDR2 are LGHDT and YNNKEL (reference sequence). This CDR3 is built from 13 residues. Here the CDR3 reads CASSQGGRPEAFF. As DNA, the CDR3 is TGTGCCAGCAGCCAAGGAGGACGGCCTGAAGCTTTCTTT.

The rearrangement links TRBV6-6 to TRBJ1-5; possible D gene TRBD1, 6 bases. Germline CDR1 MNHNY, CDR2 SVGAGI (reference sequence). V lost 4 bases, J lost 6 bases, and 10 bases lay in between. CDR3 length: 13 amino acids. CDR3 nucleotide sequence: TGTGCCAGCAGTTGGGACAAAAGTCAGCCCCAGCATTTT. Its protein product is CASSWDKSQPQHF.

Points on this clonotype: A read error may explain this, as a much larger clone is one base away. The gene calls are TRBV9 and TRBJ2-3, with D possibly matching TRBD2 (6 bases). The CDR3 is 13 amino acids. Germline V gene sequence: CDR1 SGDLS, CDR2 YYNGEE. The CDR3 nucleotides are TGTGCCAGCAACCCAGCGGGCACAGATATGCAGTATTTT. This gives the protein CASNPAGTDMQYF.

This clonotype came up a few times. This chain joins TRBV12-3 or TRBV12-4 and TRBJ2-1, with D perhaps given as TRBD1 or TRBD2 (5 bases each). The CDR3 covers 18 residues. Deletions cut 6 bases from V and 2 bases from J, with 23 bases between. The CDR3 DNA reads TGTGCCAGCAGCCTCATAACCGGGGCCGAGGTTCCCTACAATGAGCAGTTCTTC. As protein: CASSLITGAEVPYNEQFF.

In this sample, this clonotype turned up a few times. This chain links TRBV6-1 with TRBJ2-5; D unclear. The CDR3 loop spans 13 amino acids. Germline assignment: CDR1 MNHNS and CDR2 SASEGT. Deletions cut 6 bases from V and 0 bases from J, with 8 bases between. This CDR3 is CASSQQYQETQYF. CDR3 DNA: TGTGCCAGCAGCCAACAGTACCAAGAGACCCAGTACTTC.

This clonotype was observed at least ten times. The chain carries TRBV12-3 or TRBV12-4 and TRBJ2-1, with 7 bases fitting TRBD2. The CDR3 runs 14 residues. With V trimmed by 7 bases and J by 9 bases, 12 bases remained unmatched. The CDR3: CASTGLDRLGEQFF. CDR3 nucleotides: TGTGCCAGCACTGGACTAGACCGTCTTGGTGAGCAGTTCTTC.

This clonotype occurred many times. This chain joins TRBV7-8 and TRBJ2-7; the D gene is possibly TRBD2 (6 bases). Trimming left V 4 bases short and J 4 bases short, with 14 bases between. In germline, CDR1 is SGHVS, CDR2 FQNEAQ. This CDR3 has 14 amino acids. The CDR3 loop is CASSSRDGLYEQYF. DNA of the CDR3: TGTGCCAGCAGCTCTCGGGACGGACTATACGAGCAGTACTTC.

This clonotype was detected only a few times. This chain joins TRBV7-9 and TRBJ1-1; D gene unclear. This CDR3 has 12 residues. The germline V and J ends were trimmed by 4 bases and 8 bases, with 11 bases remaining between them. Per the germline V gene, CDR1 is SEHNR and CDR2 is FQNEAQ (reference sequence). The CDR3 here is CASSSTWAEAFF. In nucleotides, the CDR3 is TGTGCCAGCAGCTCGACTTGGGCAGAAGCTTTCTTT.

Only a few counts were recorded for this clonotype. The V and J genes are TRBV2 and TRBJ2-6; D unclear. CDR1 SNHLY and CDR2 FYNNEI come from the germline V gene. The V end was cut by 3 bases, the J end by 0 bases, with 6 bases between. This CDR3 has 15 residues. The CDR3 loop reads CASSDERSGANVLTF. The CDR3 DNA reads TGTGCCAGCAGTGACGAACGCTCTGGGGCCAACGTCCTGACTTTC.

This clonotype was seen at least ten times. The rearrangement links TRBV7-8 to TRBJ1-4; no clear D. CDR1 is SGHVS and CDR2 is FQNEAQ in the germline V gene. V was pared by 5 bases and J by 8 bases, with 24 bases between. This CDR3 comprises 17 residues. CDR3 loop: CASSLARRSPIVEKLFF. CDR3 DNA sequence: TGTGCCAGCAGCCTGGCCCGGAGGTCCCCAATTGTGGAAAAACTGTTTTTT.

This clonotype was counted only a few times. V gene TRBV6-2 or TRBV6-3 combines with J gene TRBJ2-5, with TRBD1 matching 8 bases. V shed 6 bases, J shed 5 bases, and the junction held 11 bases outside the gene matches. CDR1 and CDR2 from the germline V gene are MNHEY and SVGEGT. CDR3 length: 15 amino acids. CDR3 sequence (DNA): TGTGCCAGCAGAATGGACAGGGTCCAGTCGGAGACCCAGTACTTC. Translation gives CASRMDRVQSETQYF.

In this sample, this clonotype turned up many times. J is TRBJ2-6 and V is TRBV19, with no clear D. The CDR3 is 16 amino acids. The germline gives CDR1 LNHDA, CDR2 SQIVND (reference sequence). V was pared by 4 bases and J by 1 base, with 11 bases between. The CDR3: CASSNTGGSGANVLTF. The CDR3 nucleotides read TGTGCCAGTAGTAATACTGGTGGGTCTGGGGCCAACGTCCTGACTTTC.

This clonotype was recorded many times. The chain carries TRBV12-3 or TRBV12-4 and TRBJ2-2; unclear D gene. V dropped 3 bases and J dropped 14 bases, with 10 bases sitting between them. This CDR3 has 11 residues. CDR3 DNA: TGTGCCAGCAGTTTTAGTGGAGAACTGTTTTTT. Its protein is CASSFSGELFF.

This clonotype has more than one count but fewer than ten. This sequence joins TRBV5-6 and TRBJ1-6; D gene ambiguous. The CDR3 spans 15 residues. Between the trimmed V and J ends, which lost 5 bases and 6 bases, there was a span of 15 bases. Germline loops: CDR1 SGHDT, CDR2 YYEEEE. CDR3 sequence: CASSDGKAFNSPLHF. The CDR3 region has the DNA TGTGCCAGCAGTGACGGGAAGGCTTTTAATTCACCCCTCCACTTT.

This sequence joins TRBV20-1 and TRBJ2-1; D not resolved. This CDR3 comprises 11 residues. Trimming stripped 6 bases from V and 6 bases from J, with 9 bases between. Per germline, CDR1 DFQATT and CDR2 SNEGSKA (reference sequence). This CDR3 is CSASLSNEQFF. The DNA for the CDR3 is TGCAGTGCCTCTCTTTCCAATGAGCAGTTCTTC.

The chain employs TRBV12-3 or TRBV12-4 and TRBJ2-7; possibly TRBD1 for D (5 bases). The CDR3 consists of 16 residues. V shed 4 bases and J shed 3 bases, with 19 bases lying between them. The CDR3 sequence is CASSSKGPGFNYEQYF. In DNA form, the CDR3 reads TGTGCCAGCAGTTCTAAGGGGCCGGGCTTCAACTACGAGCAGTACTTC.

The J gene is TRBJ1-2, the V gene TRBV5-1, with D possibly TRBD1 on 5 matching bases. Trimming took 5 bases from V and 8 from J, leaving 16 bases between them. Germline CDR1 SGHRS, CDR2 YFSETQ. The CDR3 is made up of 13 amino acids. DNA of the CDR3: TGCGCCAGCAGAAGTGAAACAGGAGGGGGCTACACCTTC. Translating gives CASRSETGGGYTF. The complete variable domain, with remaining parts taken from reference TRBV5-1 and TRBJ1-2, reads KAGVTQTPRYLIKTRGQQVTLSCSPISGHRSVSWYQQTPGQGLQFLFEYFSETQRNKGNFPGRFSGRQFSNSRSEMNVSTLELGDSALYLCASRSETGGGYTFGSGTRLTVV.

The chain is built from TRBV6-8 and TRBJ2-1; TRBD2 aligns across 9 bases. V lost 10 bases and J lost 8; bases outside the gene matches: 9. Germline CDR1 reads MNHGY; CDR2 reads SAAAGT. CDR3 length: 13 residues. CDR3 nucleotide sequence: TGTGCCACCATCACGGCGGGGGGGTATGAGCAGTTCTTC. It is translated as CATITAGGYEQFF.

This clonotype appeared a few times. The chain has TRBV2 and TRBJ2-1, with D maybe TRBD2 (6 bases). The CDR3 length is 12 residues. Germline lookup yields CDR1 SNHLY and CDR2 FYNNEI. V lost 7 bases, J lost 8 bases, and 12 bases lay in between. The CDR3 loop is CASTGDGDEQFF. For the CDR3, the DNA is TGTGCCAGCACGGGGGACGGCGATGAGCAGTTCTTC.

There are a few counts of this clonotype. The V call is TRBV28, the J call TRBJ1-5, with 7 bases lining up with TRBD1. The CDR3 runs to 15 residues. The germline V gene has CDR1 MDHEN and CDR2 SYDVKM. Trimming cost V 6 bases and J 2 bases; bases outside gene matches: 7. Here the CDR3 reads CASSRGGAGNQPQHF. The CDR3 DNA reads TGTGCCAGCAGCCGAGGGGGCGCGGGCAATCAGCCCCAGCATTTT.

V gene TRBV5-1 combines with J gene TRBJ2-5, with 11 positions matching TRBD2. Germline loops: CDR1 SGHRS, CDR2 YFSETQ. The CDR3 has 16 residues. Unmatched junction bases numbered 8, after V lost 2 bases and J lost 5 bases. In DNA, the CDR3 is TGCGCCAGCAGCTTTAGCGGGGGGGCCGCGGGGGAGACCCAGTACTTC. Translation gives CASSFSGGAAGETQYF. Complete variable domain (other parts from reference TRBV5-1 and TRBJ2-5): KAGVTQTPRYLIKTRGQQVTLSCSPISGHRSVSWYQQTPGQGLQFLFEYFSETQRNKGNFPGRFSGRQFSNSRSEMNVSTLELGDSALYLCASSFSGGAAGETQYFGPGTRLLVL.

This clonotype is a singleton in its sample. The chain uses TRBV4-3 and TRBJ1-1, with 9 bases that match TRBD1. Per germline, CDR1 LGHNA and CDR2 YSLEER. V shed 0 bases, J shed 5 bases, and the junction held 10 bases outside the gene matches. This CDR3 has 17 amino acids. The CDR3 region is CASSQDLGQGRRTEAFF. The CDR3 DNA follows: TGCGCCAGCAGCCAAGATCTGGGACAGGGAAGGAGAACTGAAGCTTTCTTT.

The chain joins TRBV6-2 or TRBV6-3 to TRBJ2-6; D remains unclear. The CDR3 covers 15 residues. The germline V gene has CDR1 MNHEY and CDR2 SVGEGT. V lost 8 bases and J 1 base, leaving 12 bases between the germline ends. CDR3 nucleotide sequence: TGTGCCAGCTCCGAAATGGGTTCTGGGGCCAACGTCCTGACTTTC. It translates to CASSEMGSGANVLTF.

The chain uses TRBV29-1 and TRBJ1-1; 7 nucleotides align to TRBD1. The CDR3 runs to 12 residues. J gave up 6 bases and V 6 bases, and 7 bases lay outside the gene matches. Germline V gene data show CDR1 as SQVTM and CDR2 as ANQGSEA. CDR3 bases: TGCAGCGTCGTGCAGGGGGTGGCTGAAGCTTTCTTT. Amino acid sequence: CSVVQGVAEAFF.

The chain carries TRBV20-1 and TRBJ2-7; 11 nucleotides line up with TRBD2. Germline-derived CDR1 and CDR2 are DFQATT and SNEGSKA (reference sequence). The CDR3 extends over 18 amino acids. V dropped 0 bases and J dropped 3; count of bases not matched to a gene: 13. Here the CDR3 reads CSARDLQGLAGGLYEQYF. DNA for the CDR3: TGCAGTGCTAGAGATTTACAGGGTTTAGCGGGGGGGCTCTACGAGCAGTACTTC.

V usage is TRBV28 and J usage is TRBJ1-6; TRBD1 matches at 9 bases. CDR1 is MDHEN, CDR2 SYDVKM, per germline. The CDR3 spans 17 residues. After removal of 6 bases from V and 7 bases from J, the junction contained 13 bases not matched to a gene. CDR3 sequence: CASSSFPGTGKNSPLHF. The CDR3 DNA follows: TGTGCCAGCAGCTCCTTCCCCGGGACAGGGAAAAATTCACCCCTCCACTTT.

This clonotype was recorded a few times. This chain connects TRBV7-8 to TRBJ1-6, with 7 bases fitting TRBD1. The length of the CDR3 is 15 residues. Germline CDR1 and CDR2: SGHVS and FQNEAQ. The V segment lost 6 bases and the J segment 6 bases; nucleotides outside the gene matches: 8. CDR3 sequence (DNA): TGTGCCAGCAGTGCAGGGGGGACACCTAATTCACCCCTCCACTTT. Amino acids: CASSAGGTPNSPLHF.

This clonotype was observed a few times. J is TRBJ2-1 and V is TRBV7-9, with D possibly called TRBD1 or TRBD2 (5 bases each). Trimming cost V 2 bases and J 7 bases, with 9 bases left between them. Germline values: CDR1 SEHNR, CDR2 FQNEAQ (reference sequence). The CDR3 is 13 residues long. The CDR3 nucleotides read TGTGCCAGCAGCTTAACGGGGCAAAATGAGCAGTTCTTC. Translated, it gives CASSLTGQNEQFF.